The text below deals with one T cell receptor (beta chain). Antigen: not known. V lost 1 base, J lost 4 bases, and 13 bases lay in between. CDR1 and CDR2 (germline): LGHNA, YSLEER. The CDR3 covers 15 residues. This record belongs to a study of blood T cells in healthy people across ages. The study's findings and limits: Donor CMV status was unknown, possibly confounding expanded clonotype changes. It was held that the diversity estimates obtained from one million T cells were underestimates.

Next came a second PCR, run for about 6 to 12 cycles, which used a sample-barcoded 5' primer along with a J-beta primer mix. TCRdb passed the 5' RACE reads through MiXCR, listing each CDR3 protein once. The table has around 620,000 distinct CDR3 sequences, about 26% seen once; the top ten hold roughly 18%. The TCR originated in a woman in her 70s in good health. Sequencing was done on a sample of blood. The chain carries TRBV4-3 and TRBJ1-2, with D perhaps matching TRBD1 (5 bases). The CDR3 region has the DNA TGCGCCAGCAGCCAAGGCCCAGACGGGACCTATGGCTACACCTTC. This codes for CASSQGPDGTYGYTF.